This T cell receptor beta chain appears in the sequencing data of a study of neurological immune-mediated disorders. This clonotype was observed many times. Its antigen is currently unknown. General study findings and limits: Levels of TCR clonal expansion peaked in HTLV-1-associated myelopathy and reached their lowest in multiple sclerosis, under those of healthy controls.

Libraries used 2 million unsorted PBMCs kept frozen in RNAlater. Synthesis of cDNA was accomplished via 5'RACE employing 10-nucleotide random UMIs. TCRdb ran MiXCR on the 5' RACE reads and lists one entry per CDR3 protein. The table shows about 80,000 distinct CDR3 sequences, with about 5.5% occurring only once. The ends lost 5 bases at V and 6 bases at J; junction bases unmatched: 10. CDR3 length: 16 residues. Germline V gene sequence: CDR1 LGHNA, CDR2 YNFKEQ. Material for sequencing was PBMCs. The chain joins TRBV4-2 to TRBJ2-3, with 11 bases aligning to TRBD2. The source is a woman aged 25 to 39 with multiple sclerosis. The CDR3 spells CASSGTALAGVDTQYF. The CDR3 nucleotides are TGTGCCAGCAGCGGGACCGCACTAGCGGGAGTCGATACGCAGTATTTT.